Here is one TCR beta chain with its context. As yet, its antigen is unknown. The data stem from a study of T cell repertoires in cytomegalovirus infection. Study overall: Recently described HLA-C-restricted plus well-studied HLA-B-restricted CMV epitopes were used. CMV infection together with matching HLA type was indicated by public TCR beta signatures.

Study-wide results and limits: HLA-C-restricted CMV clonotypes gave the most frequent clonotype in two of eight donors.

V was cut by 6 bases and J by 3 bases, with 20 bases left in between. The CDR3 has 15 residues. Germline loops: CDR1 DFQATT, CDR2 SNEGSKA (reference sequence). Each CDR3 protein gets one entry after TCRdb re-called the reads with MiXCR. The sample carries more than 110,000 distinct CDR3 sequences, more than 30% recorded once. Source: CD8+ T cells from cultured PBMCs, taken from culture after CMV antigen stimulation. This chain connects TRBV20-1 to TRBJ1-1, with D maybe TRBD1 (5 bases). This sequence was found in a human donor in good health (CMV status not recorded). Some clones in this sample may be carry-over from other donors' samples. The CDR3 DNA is TGCAGTGCCACCATAATGTCGGGGCGGGACACTGAAGCTTTCTTT. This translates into CSATIMSGRDTEAFF.